The 8 T cell receptor beta chains below were found in one sample sequenced in a study of CD8+ T cells in alopecia areata. Once RNA had been extracted, it was reverse transcribed into cDNA to act as the sequencing template. Only in-frame clones appear in the TCRdb table, and some are missing; sequencing was by immunoSEQ multiplex PCR. The table has 100,000 to 120,000 clones, almost 60% seen once. The specimen was CD8+ T cells sorted from blood. The receptors were gathered from a human donor in good health.

The V and J genes are TRBV28 and TRBJ2-5; D is possibly TRBD1 or TRBD2 (5 bases each). The CDR3 totals 15 residues. V was trimmed by 3 bases and J by 1 base, leaving 12 bases between them. Germline CDR1 MDHEN, CDR2 SYDVKM. CDR3 DNA sequence: TGTGCCAGCAGTTTGGGACCAAATATCCAAGAGACCCAGTACTTC. This translates into CASSLGPNIQETQYF. Filled out from reference TRBV28 and TRBJ2-5, the complete variable domain reads DVKVTQSSRYLVKRTGEKVFLECVQDMDHENMFWYRQDPGLGLRLIYFSYDVKMKEKGDIPEGYSVSREKKERFSLILESASTNQTSMYLCASSLGPNIQETQYFGPGTRLLVL.

Only a few counts were recorded for this clone. A read error is the likely source, as a far larger clone sits one nucleotide away. The sample holds other DNA sequences that translate to the same CDR3. This rearrangement joins TRBV7-9 to TRBJ2-3; D unclear. This CDR3 has 16 amino acids. The germline CDR1 and CDR2 sequences are SEHNR and FQNEAQ (reference sequence). V lost 5 bases, J lost 2 bases, and 17 bases lay in between. This CDR3 reads CASSQDPWRYTDTQYF. The CDR3 DNA reads TGTGCCAGCAGCCAAGATCCTTGGCGGTACACAGATACGCAGTATTTT. Together with reference TRBV7-9 and TRBJ2-3, the CDR3 gives the full variable domain: DTGVSQNPRHKITKRGQNVTFRCDPISEHNRLYWYRQTLGQGPEFLTYFQNEAQLEKSRLLSDRFSAERPKGSFSTLEIQRTEQGDSAMYLCASSQDPWRYTDTQYFGPGTRLTVL.

The chain combines TRBV28 with TRBJ1-1, with D hard to call. This CDR3 has 12 amino acids. V lost 3 bases and J lost 7, with 9 bases in between. The V gene's germline CDR1 is MDHEN and CDR2 SYDVKM. The CDR3 nucleotides read TGTGCCAGCAGTTTCCACCGGTTTGAAGCTTTCTTT. This translates into CASSFHRFEAFF.

The CDR3 loop reads CARSGPSNTDTQYF. CDR3 sequence (DNA): TGTGCCCGGTCGGGCCCATCAAACACAGATACGCAGTATTTT. The chain has TRBV7-9 and TRBJ2-3; D gene ambiguous. This CDR3 has 14 amino acids. Deletions cut 11 bases from V and 2 bases from J, with 17 bases between. Germline CDR1 and CDR2: SEHNR and FQNEAQ (reference sequence).

The chain uses TRBV10-3 and TRBJ2-5; D unclear. Trimming pared 4 bases from V and 5 bases from J, leaving 11 bases between. Germline CDR1 reads ENHRY; CDR2 reads SYGVKD. This CDR3 spans 13 amino acids. CDR3 sequence (DNA): TGTGCCATCAGTGGAGACATGTGGGAGACCCAGTACTTC. Amino acid sequence: CAISGDMWETQYF.

This clone appeared a single time. Other DNA sequences in the sample encode the same CDR3. This chain uses TRBV28 with TRBJ1-5, with a tentative D call TRBD1 (6 bases). CDR1 is MDHEN and CDR2 is SYDVKM in the germline V gene. With 1 base removed from V and 7 bases from J, the gap between germline ends came to 11 bases. The CDR3 spans 14 residues. The CDR3 coding sequence is TGTGCCAGCAGTTTATTCAGGGGACACCAGCCCCAGCATTTT. Translating gives CASSLFRGHQPQHF.

The V and J genes are TRBV5-1 and TRBJ2-3, with 9 nucleotides matching TRBD1. Germline V lookup: CDR1 SGHRS, CDR2 YFSETQ. V dropped 5 bases and J dropped 2; count of bases not matched to a gene: 12. The CDR3 spans 17 residues. CDR3 protein: CASSPPRTGVFTDTQYF. CDR3 DNA: TGCGCCAGCAGTCCTCCTAGGACAGGGGTTTTCACAGATACGCAGTATTTT.

The chain carries TRBV5-4 and TRBJ1-2; tentative D call: TRBD1 (6 bases). The germline V and J ends were trimmed by 1 base and 5 bases, with 24 bases remaining between them. CDR3 length: 18 residues. Germline V CDR1 and CDR2: SGHNT, YYREEE (reference sequence). The CDR3 bases are TGTGCCAGCAGCTTGTTAGGGGCGTGGCAGGGGCGGCATTATGGCTACACCTTC. It encodes CASSLLGAWQGRHYGYTF.